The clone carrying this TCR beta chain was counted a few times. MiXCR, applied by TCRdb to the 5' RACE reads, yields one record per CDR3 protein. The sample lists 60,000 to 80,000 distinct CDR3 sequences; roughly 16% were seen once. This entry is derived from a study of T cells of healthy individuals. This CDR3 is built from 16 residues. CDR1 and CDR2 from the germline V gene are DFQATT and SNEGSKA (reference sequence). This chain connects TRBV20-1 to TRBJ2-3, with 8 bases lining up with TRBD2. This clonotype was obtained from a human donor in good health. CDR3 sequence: CSLVAGISSSTDTQYF. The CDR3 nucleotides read TGCAGCTTAGTAGCGGGGATATCGTCTAGCACAGATACGCAGTATTTT.